The 2 T cell receptor beta chains presented below share a single source sample, sequenced in a study of shared clonotypes between healthy human individuals. Method: immunoSEQ multiplex PCR; TCRdb's copy keeps in-frame clones and lacks some. The data show millions of clones, with approximately 95% seen just once and roughly 0.13% held by the top ten. The sequenced sample consisted of naive CD4+ T cells sorted from blood. Subset: CD45RA+ positively selected. These receptors all stem from a man aged 18 to 30 in good health.

This chain uses TRBV18 with TRBJ1-1; no clear D. The CDR3 is 14 residues long. The V end lost 5 bases, the J end lost 6 bases, and 16 bases lay between the germline ends. Germline V gene data show CDR1 as KGHSH and CDR2 as LQKENI. CDR3 coding DNA: TGTGCCAGCTCAGCCCCCCCGGGGTGGGCTGAAGCTTTCTTT. The encoded protein is CASSAPPGWAEAFF.

The chain couples TRBV25-1 to TRBJ1-2; D is ambiguous. Germline lookup yields CDR1 MGHDK and CDR2 SYGVNS. The ends were cut back, 2 bases at V and 8 bases at J, with 12 bases in the middle. This CDR3 has 13 amino acids. CDR3 loop: CASSEHLGIGYTF. In nucleotides, the CDR3 is TGTGCCAGCAGTGAACATCTAGGCATCGGCTACACCTTC.